These T cell receptor beta chains were read from a single sample in a study of T cell repertoires in cytomegalovirus infection. Each CDR3 protein gets one entry after TCRdb re-called the reads with MiXCR. The table lists approximately 910,000 distinct CDR3 sequences, 30% to 40% of them singletons, with around an eighth in the top ten. No antigen has been assigned to these receptors. Sequenced material: cultured CD8+ T cells from PBMCs, taken from culture after CMV antigen stimulation. All receptors come from a human donor in good health (CMV status not recorded). Some clones in this sample may be carry-over from other donors' samples. Both conserved end residues are part of each CDR3. The D gene is left open where the match is weak. Size is stated for part of the rows, as once, few or many counts, or as a class when the clone is expanded.

clone_size: few
j_call: TRBJ2-1
d_call: TRBD1
v_call: TRBV4-1
cdr3_aa: CASSRTGDEQFF
cdr3_nt: TGTGCCAGCAGCCGGACAGGGGATGAGCAGTTCTTC

clone_size: many
j_call: TRBJ2-7
d_call: NA
v_call: TRBV2
cdr3_aa: CASSQGSRHEQYF
cdr3_nt: TGTGCCAGCAGTCAGGGGAGCCGGCACGAGCAGTACTTC

clone_size: many
j_call: TRBJ1-1
d_call: NA
v_call: TRBV7-6
cdr3_aa: CASSDAGEWTEAFF
cdr3_nt: TGTGCCAGCAGCGACGCGGGGGAGTGGACTGAAGCTTTCTTT

clone_size: NA
j_call: TRBJ1-4
d_call: NA
v_call: TRBV7-6
cdr3_aa: CASSLTPGGLGGEKLFF
cdr3_nt: TGTGCCAGCAGCCTAACCCCCGGGGGGCTCGGCGGAGAAAAACTGTTTTTT

clone_size: NA
j_call: TRBJ2-1
d_call: NA
v_call: TRBV7-2
cdr3_aa: CASRRALGAHNEQFF
cdr3_nt: TGTGCCAGCAGGCGCGCCCTCGGGGCCCACAATGAGCAGTTCTTC

clone_size: few
j_call: TRBJ2-5
d_call: NA
v_call: TRBV15
cdr3_aa: CATTGTRNIQETQYF
cdr3_nt: TGTGCCACCACCGGGACAAGGAATATTCAAGAGACCCAGTACTTC

clone_size: few
j_call: TRBJ2-1
d_call: TRBD2
v_call: TRBV27
cdr3_aa: CASSPGLASHNEQFF
cdr3_nt: TGTGCCAGCAGTCCGGGACTAGCGAGCCACAATGAGCAGTTCTTC

clone_size: NA
j_call: TRBJ2-1
d_call: NA
v_call: TRBV12-3/TRBV12-4
cdr3_aa: CASRLGPEGEQFF
cdr3_nt: TGTGCCAGCAGACTAGGTCCTGAAGGGGAGCAGTTCTTC

clone_size: NA
j_call: TRBJ1-1
d_call: NA
v_call: TRBV20-1
cdr3_aa: CSAVQRNTEAFF
cdr3_nt: TGCAGTGCTGTACAGCGAAACACTGAAGCTTTCTTT

clone_size: NA
j_call: TRBJ2-1
d_call: TRBD2
v_call: TRBV20-1
cdr3_aa: CSAGTSTGEQFF
cdr3_nt: TGCAGTGCTGGGACTAGCACTGGTGAGCAGTTCTTC

clone_size: NA
j_call: TRBJ2-1
d_call: TRBD2
v_call: TRBV6-1
cdr3_aa: CASRRRLAGEYNEQFF
cdr3_nt: TGTGCCAGCAGACGAAGACTAGCGGGGGAGTACAATGAGCAGTTCTTC

clone_size: many
j_call: TRBJ2-2
d_call: TRBD2
v_call: TRBV7-8
cdr3_aa: CASSPAGGTGELFF
cdr3_nt: TGTGCCAGCAGCCCTGCGGGGGGTACCGGGGAGCTGTTTTTT

clone_size: NA
j_call: TRBJ2-1
d_call: NA
v_call: TRBV6-2/TRBV6-3
cdr3_aa: CASKNNEQFF
cdr3_nt: TGTGCCAGCAAGAACAATGAGCAGTTCTTC

clone_size: NA
j_call: TRBJ2-5
d_call: TRBD2
v_call: TRBV7-6
cdr3_aa: CASSELAGVRETQYF
cdr3_nt: TGTGCTAGCAGCGAACTAGCGGGGGTGAGGGAGACCCAGTACTTC

clone_size: NA
j_call: TRBJ2-7
d_call: NA
v_call: TRBV20-1
cdr3_aa: CSATGTATYEQYF
cdr3_nt: TGCAGTGCAACCGGGACGGCTACCTACGAGCAGTACTTC

clone_size: NA
j_call: TRBJ2-2
d_call: TRBD1
v_call: TRBV29-1
cdr3_aa: CSVVTGGETGELFF
cdr3_nt: TGCAGCGTGGTGACAGGGGGCGAGACCGGGGAGCTGTTTTTT

clone_size: NA
j_call: TRBJ2-2
d_call: NA
v_call: TRBV12-3/TRBV12-4
cdr3_aa: CASSRGPGGELFF
cdr3_nt: TGTGCCAGCAGTCGTGGACCCGGCGGGGAGCTGTTTTTT

clone_size: few
j_call: TRBJ2-3
d_call: NA
v_call: TRBV6-2/TRBV6-3
cdr3_aa: CASRRSQGPRDTQYF
cdr3_nt: TGTGCCAGCAGGAGATCTCAGGGCCCCAGGGATACGCAGTATTTT

clone_size: few
j_call: TRBJ2-3
d_call: NA
v_call: TRBV7-8
cdr3_aa: CASSLAKPYTDTQYF
cdr3_nt: TGTGCCAGCAGCTTAGCTAAGCCCTACACAGATACGCAGTATTTT

clone_size: NA
j_call: TRBJ2-1
d_call: NA
v_call: TRBV10-3
cdr3_aa: CAIMSEEEGQFF
cdr3_nt: TGTGCCATCATGTCGGAGGAGGAAGGGCAGTTCTTC

clone_size: NA
j_call: TRBJ2-7
d_call: TRBD1
v_call: TRBV12-3/TRBV12-4
cdr3_aa: CASSWGTESYEQYF
cdr3_nt: TGTGCCAGCAGTTGGGGGACAGAGTCCTACGAGCAGTACTTC

clone_size: many
j_call: TRBJ2-1
d_call: NA
v_call: TRBV7-8
cdr3_aa: CASSTSAVSSYNEQFF
cdr3_nt: TGTGCCAGCAGTACATCAGCGGTAAGCTCCTACAATGAGCAGTTCTTC

clone_size: NA
j_call: TRBJ1-6
d_call: TRBD1
v_call: TRBV6-5
cdr3_aa: CASSYGTASNSPLHF
cdr3_nt: TGTGCCAGCAGTTACGGGACAGCAAGTAATTCACCCCTCCACTTT

clone_size: NA
j_call: TRBJ2-3
d_call: NA
v_call: TRBV7-6
cdr3_aa: CASSLGGLVWTDTQYF
cdr3_nt: TGTGCCAGCAGCTTAGGGGGCCTAGTGTGGACAGATACGCAGTATTTT

clone_size: NA
j_call: TRBJ2-1
d_call: NA
v_call: TRBV27
cdr3_aa: CASGPSGVYNEQFF
cdr3_nt: TGTGCCAGCGGTCCCTCGGGGGTCTACAATGAGCAGTTCTTC

clone_size: NA
j_call: TRBJ2-6
d_call: TRBD1
v_call: TRBV9
cdr3_aa: CASSGGGVNSGANVLTF
cdr3_nt: TGTGCCAGCAGCGGAGGGGGCGTTAACTCTGGGGCCAACGTCCTGACTTTC

clone_size: NA
j_call: TRBJ1-6
d_call: NA
v_call: TRBV11-2
cdr3_aa: CASRDLAGDRFSYNSPLHF
cdr3_nt: TGTGCCAGCAGGGACCTTGCCGGGGACCGATTCTCCTATAATTCACCCCTCCACTTT

clone_size: NA
j_call: TRBJ2-1
d_call: NA
v_call: TRBV27
cdr3_aa: CASSLATGYGNEQFF
cdr3_nt: TGTGCCAGCAGTTTAGCCACAGGGTACGGCAATGAGCAGTTCTTC

clone_size: many
j_call: TRBJ2-3
d_call: TRBD2
v_call: TRBV7-2
cdr3_aa: CASSRTSGGARDTQYF
cdr3_nt: TGTGCCAGCAGCCGGACTAGCGGGGGGGCTAGGGATACGCAGTATTTT

clone_size: few
j_call: TRBJ2-1
d_call: NA
v_call: TRBV6-2/TRBV6-3
cdr3_aa: CASSREGQFF
cdr3_nt: TGTGCCAGCAGTCGGGAAGGGCAGTTCTTC

clone_size: many
j_call: TRBJ2-1
d_call: TRBD1
v_call: TRBV7-2
cdr3_aa: CASSPPGGNEQFF
cdr3_nt: TGTGCCAGCAGCCCACCAGGGGGAAATGAGCAGTTCTTC

clone_size: few
j_call: TRBJ2-7
d_call: NA
v_call: TRBV7-6
cdr3_aa: CASSLGTAGYEQYF
cdr3_nt: TGTGCCAGCAGCTTAGGGACGGCGGGCTACGAGCAGTACTTC

clone_size: NA
j_call: TRBJ1-1
d_call: TRBD1
v_call: TRBV5-1
cdr3_aa: CASSTGQGARDTEAFF
cdr3_nt: TGCGCCAGCAGCACGGGACAGGGGGCGCGAGACACTGAAGCTTTCTTT

clone_size: NA
j_call: TRBJ2-1
d_call: NA
v_call: TRBV27
cdr3_aa: CASGPNSYNEQFF
cdr3_nt: TGTGCCAGCGGTCCAAACAGCTACAATGAGCAGTTCTTC

clone_size: NA
j_call: TRBJ2-2
d_call: TRBD2
v_call: TRBV4-1
cdr3_aa: CASSPSSGDTGELFF
cdr3_nt: TGCGCCAGCAGCCCCTCGAGCGGGGACACCGGGGAGCTGTTTTTT

clone_size: many
j_call: TRBJ2-3
d_call: NA
v_call: TRBV7-6
cdr3_aa: CASSLVDSTDTQYF
cdr3_nt: TGTGCCAGCAGCTTAGTGGACAGCACAGATACGCAGTATTTT

clone_size: NA
j_call: TRBJ1-2
d_call: TRBD1
v_call: TRBV19
cdr3_aa: CASSTSGTGLNGYTF
cdr3_nt: TGTGCCAGTAGTACCTCCGGGACAGGGTTGAATGGCTACACCTTC

clone_size: NA
j_call: TRBJ2-3
d_call: TRBD2
v_call: TRBV6-1
cdr3_aa: CASPGGASDTQYF
cdr3_nt: TGTGCCAGCCCCGGGGGGGCCTCGGATACGCAGTATTTT

clone_size: many
j_call: TRBJ2-3
d_call: NA
v_call: TRBV12-3/TRBV12-4
cdr3_aa: CASINPLEPDTQYF
cdr3_nt: TGTGCCAGCATCAACCCCCTAGAACCAGATACGCAGTATTTT

clone_size: NA
j_call: TRBJ2-7
d_call: NA
v_call: TRBV6-5
cdr3_aa: CATTVFHEQYF
cdr3_nt: TGTGCCACGACGGTCTTCCACGAGCAGTACTTC

clone_size: many
j_call: TRBJ2-2
d_call: TRBD1
v_call: TRBV7-8
cdr3_aa: CASGQQGANTGELFF
cdr3_nt: TGTGCCAGCGGTCAACAGGGGGCGAACACCGGGGAGCTGTTTTTT

clone_size: few
j_call: TRBJ1-1
d_call: TRBD1
v_call: TRBV25-1
cdr3_aa: CASSEYMAAGGNTEAFF
cdr3_nt: TGTGCCAGCAGTGAATATATGGCCGCAGGGGGGAACACTGAAGCTTTCTTT